Below, 21 T cell receptor beta chains from the same sample are listed, as sequenced in a study of blood T cell repertoires in COVID-19. This table comes from immunoSEQ multiplex PCR, and its TCRdb copy is limited to in-frame clones, with some not included. The repertoire holds 55,000 to 85,000 clones, with roughly 70% as singletons. The sequenced sample consisted of peripheral blood. The receptors derive from a man in his sixties with acute or convalescent COVID-19.

The rearrangement joins TRBV11-2 to TRBJ2-5, with 8 positions matching TRBD1. Trimming at V came to 4 bases and at J to 5 bases, leaving 6 bases not matched to a gene. Per germline, CDR1 SGHAT and CDR2 FQNNGV. The CDR3 extends over 14 amino acids. DNA for the CDR3: TGTGCCAGCAGCTACGGACAGGGTAGGGAGACCCAGTACTTC. This gives the protein CASSYGQGRETQYF.

In this sample, this clone turned up once. The J gene is TRBJ1-5, the V gene TRBV7-2, with a possible D match to TRBD1 (5 bases). With 3 bases removed from V and 4 bases from J, the gap between germline ends came to 7 bases. This CDR3 is built from 13 residues. Germline lookup yields CDR1 SGHTA and CDR2 FQGNSA. Written as DNA, the CDR3 is TGTGCCAGCAGCTTCCAGGGAAATCAGCCCCAGCATTTT. Amino acids: CASSFQGNQPQHF.

The J gene is TRBJ2-7, the V gene TRBV6-6; the D gene is possibly TRBD1 (6 bases). CDR1 is MNHNY and CDR2 is SVGAGI in the germline V gene (reference sequence). V shed 6 bases and J shed 0 bases, with 12 bases lying between them. This CDR3 region has 14 residues. This CDR3 is CASSTQGTSYEQYF. The CDR3 DNA reads TGTGCCAGCAGCACCCAGGGGACCTCCTACGAGCAGTACTTC.

This chain connects TRBV4-2 to TRBJ1-1; no definite D call. The CDR3 runs 12 residues. Germline values: CDR1 LGHNA, CDR2 YNFKEQ. The V end lost 3 bases, the J end lost 2 bases, and 4 bases lay between the germline ends. The CDR3, as DNA: TGTGCCAGCAGCCAGGGCAACACTGAAGCTTTCTTT. It is translated as CASSQGNTEAFF.

The rearrangement uses TRBV5-1 and TRBJ2-3, with 7 bases aligning to TRBD1. V shed 7 bases, J shed 1 base, and the junction held 0 bases outside the gene matches. Germline-derived CDR1 and CDR2 are SGHRS and YFSETQ. This CDR3 contains 12 residues. The CDR3 here is CASGQGTDTQYF. As DNA, the CDR3 is TGCGCCAGCGGACAGGGCACAGATACGCAGTATTTT. The full variable domain, rest sourced from reference TRBV5-1 and TRBJ2-3, is KAGVTQTPRYLIKTRGQQVTLSCSPISGHRSVSWYQQTPGQGLQFLFEYFSETQRNKGNFPGRFSGRQFSNSRSEMNVSTLELGDSALYLCASGQGTDTQYFGPGTRLTVL.

V and J are TRBV18 and TRBJ2-7, with TRBD2 as a possible D gene (5 bases). This CDR3 is built from 14 residues. V shed 5 bases and J shed 4 bases, with 15 bases lying between them. Per the germline V gene, CDR1 is KGHSH and CDR2 is LQKENI. DNA for the CDR3: TGTGCCAGCTCAAGGGAGTCCTCGGCTTACGAGCAGTACTTC. Translating it yields CASSRESSAYEQYF. Based on the CDR3 plus reference TRBV18 and TRBJ2-7, the full variable domain is NAGVMQNPRHLVRRRGQEARLRCSPMKGHSHVYWYRQLPEEGLKFMVYLQKENIIDESGMPKERFSAEFPKEGPSILRIQQVVRGDSAAYFCASSRESSAYEQYFGPGTRLTVT.

This chain joins TRBV18 and TRBJ2-2, with 7 bases identical to TRBD1. CDR3 length equals 16 residues. V lost 6 bases, J lost 3 bases, and 10 bases stayed unmatched. The V gene's germline CDR1 is KGHSH and CDR2 LQKENI. In nucleotides, the CDR3 is TGTGCCAGCTCCAGATCCGGGACAGATCACACCGGGGAGCTGTTTTTT. As protein: CASSRSGTDHTGELFF.

CDR3 sequence: CASSLATTLAGDPDTQYF. The CDR3 DNA follows: TGTGCCAGCAGCTTAGCCACCACCCTAGCGGGAGACCCAGATACGCAGTATTTT. The J gene is TRBJ2-3, the V gene TRBV13, with 10 bases fitting TRBD2. Trimming removed 1 base from V and 4 bases from J; junction bases left unmatched: 11. The CDR3 is 18 residues long. Germline assignment: CDR1 PRHDT and CDR2 FYEKMQ (reference sequence).

In its sample, this clone was seen a few times. The chain combines TRBV12-3 or TRBV12-4 with TRBJ1-1; D is undetermined. This CDR3 region has 12 residues. With 3 bases removed from V and 5 bases from J, the gap between germline ends came to 7 bases. CDR3 DNA sequence: TGTGCCAGCAGTTTTGGCAGTACTGAAGCTTTCTTT. Residues: CASSFGSTEAFF.

V gene TRBV18 combines with J gene TRBJ1-1; 10 bases align to TRBD1. The CDR3 runs to 15 residues. The germline gives CDR1 KGHSH, CDR2 LQKENI. V lost 6 bases to trimming and J lost 5 bases; unmatched junction nucleotides: 9. The CDR3: CASSKGQGQGTEAFF. The CDR3 bases are TGTGCCAGCTCCAAGGGACAGGGGCAAGGAACTGAAGCTTTCTTT.

The chain carries TRBV4-2 and TRBJ2-7; D ambiguous. V lost 11 bases to trimming and J lost 0 bases, with 23 bases between them. Germline loops: CDR1 LGHNA, CDR2 YNFKEQ. The CDR3 totals 16 residues. This CDR3 reads CASSPSLAESSYEQYF. CDR3 in DNA: TGTGCCTCCTCTCCTTCGTTGGCGGAGAGCTCCTACGAGCAGTACTTC.

This chain connects TRBV11-2 to TRBJ1-1; D is unresolved. The CDR3 has 13 amino acids. Per germline, CDR1 SGHAT and CDR2 FQNNGV. Trimming removed 5 bases at V and 8 bases at J, with 15 bases between. In DNA form, the CDR3 reads TGTGCCAGCAGCGCGGGCAACCTTGGGGAAGCTTTCTTT. Translating it yields CASSAGNLGEAFF. Full variable domain (missing parts from reference TRBV11-2 and TRBJ1-1): EAGVAQSPRYKIIEKRQSVAFWCNPISGHATLYWYQQILGQGPKLLIQFQNNGVVDDSQLPKDRFSAERLKGVDSTLKIQPAKLEDSAVYLCASSAGNLGEAFFGQGTRLTVV.

This clone came up a few times. V is TRBV19 and J is TRBJ2-7; maybe TRBD1 (5 bases). Germline assignment: CDR1 LNHDA and CDR2 SQIVND (reference sequence). V gave up 3 bases and J gave up 2 bases, with 11 bases separating them. The length of the CDR3 is 14 residues. The CDR3 coding sequence is TGTGCCAGTAGTATGTTTCAGGGTCCCTACGAGCAGTACTTC. It codes for CASSMFQGPYEQYF.

J is TRBJ2-2 and V is TRBV5-1; possible D gene TRBD1, 5 bases. Germline CDR1 SGHRS, CDR2 YFSETQ. V was shortened by 0 bases and J by 0 bases, with 18 bases between the two germline ends. CDR3 length equals 19 residues. Here the CDR3 DNA reads TGCGCCAGCAGCTTGGAGGGGCCCTACTTACAACCGAACACCGGGGAGCTGTTTTTT. Amino acid sequence: CASSLEGPYLQPNTGELFF. Looking up the rest from reference TRBV5-1 and TRBJ2-2 gives the full variable domain: KAGVTQTPRYLIKTRGQQVTLSCSPISGHRSVSWYQQTPGQGLQFLFEYFSETQRNKGNFPGRFSGRQFSNSRSEMNVSTLELGDSALYLCASSLEGPYLQPNTGELFFGEGSRLTVL.

As DNA, the CDR3 is TGTGCCAGTAAGACAGGGGACTATGGCTACACCTTC. The encoded protein is CASKTGDYGYTF. This chain uses TRBV19 with TRBJ1-2; TRBD1 matches at 8 bases. The V and J ends lost 7 bases and 3 bases, in that order; junction bases with no gene match: 1. The CDR3 extends over 12 amino acids. The germline V gene has CDR1 LNHDA and CDR2 SQIVND (reference sequence).

J is TRBJ1-2 and V is TRBV3-1 (or the pseudogene TRBV3-2); no firm D call. The length of the CDR3 is 13 residues. The germline gives CDR1 LGHDT, CDR2 YNNKEL (reference sequence). V was pared by 0 bases and J by 9 bases, with 11 bases between. Written as DNA, the CDR3 is TGTGCCAGCAGCCAAGAGGAGAGAGGCCGCTACACCTTC. Translation: CASSQEERGRYTF.

The rearrangement links TRBV5-5 to TRBJ1-2; D is uncertain. The CDR3 length is 14 residues. Germline loops: CDR1 SGHKS, CDR2 YYEKEE (reference sequence). V lost 0 bases to trimming and J lost 2 bases, with 8 bases between them. The CDR3 nucleotides read TGTGCCAGCAGCTTGGATTCCAGGAACTATGGCTACACCTTC. Its protein is CASSLDSRNYGYTF.

The V and J genes are TRBV28 and TRBJ1-2, with 7 nucleotides matching TRBD1. Germline V gives CDR1 MDHEN, CDR2 SYDVKM. J was trimmed by 3 bases and V by 6 bases; bases with no gene match: 7. The CDR3 has 14 amino acids. The CDR3 DNA reads as TGTGCCAGCAGATTCGGGACAGTTTACTATGGCTACACCTTC. This translates into CASRFGTVYYGYTF.

The chain employs TRBV5-1 and TRBJ1-2; 7 bases match TRBD1. This CDR3 comprises 17 residues. V shed 2 bases, J shed 4 bases, and the junction held 14 bases outside the gene matches. Looked up from germline, CDR1 is SGHRS and CDR2 is YFSETQ. The CDR3 DNA reads TGCGCCAGCAGCTTAACCGGACAGGCTCTAGAGCTCTATGGCTACACCTTC. This codes for CASSLTGQALELYGYTF.

In its sample, this clone was seen many times. CDR3 loop: CASSQDRGDRGSYEQYF. As DNA, the CDR3 is TGTGCCAGCAGCCAAGATCGGGGAGACCGGGGCTCCTACGAGCAGTACTTC. The rearrangement uses TRBV3-1 (or the pseudogene TRBV3-2) and TRBJ2-7; a possible D gene is TRBD2 (5 bases). The ends were cut back, 0 bases at V and 0 bases at J, with 15 bases in the middle. CDR1 is LGHDT and CDR2 is YNNKEL in the germline V gene (reference sequence). This CDR3 comprises 17 residues.

This chain joins TRBV7-9 and TRBJ2-1, with 9 bases that match TRBD2. CDR3 length: 16 amino acids. V shed 0 bases and J 8 bases; nucleotides not matched to a gene: 8. Germline CDR1 reads SEHNR; CDR2 reads FQNEAQ (reference sequence). CDR3 nucleotide sequence: TGTGCCAGCAGCTTAGCGACGGCGGGGGGGCTCGATGAGCAGTTCTTC. It encodes CASSLATAGGLDEQFF.